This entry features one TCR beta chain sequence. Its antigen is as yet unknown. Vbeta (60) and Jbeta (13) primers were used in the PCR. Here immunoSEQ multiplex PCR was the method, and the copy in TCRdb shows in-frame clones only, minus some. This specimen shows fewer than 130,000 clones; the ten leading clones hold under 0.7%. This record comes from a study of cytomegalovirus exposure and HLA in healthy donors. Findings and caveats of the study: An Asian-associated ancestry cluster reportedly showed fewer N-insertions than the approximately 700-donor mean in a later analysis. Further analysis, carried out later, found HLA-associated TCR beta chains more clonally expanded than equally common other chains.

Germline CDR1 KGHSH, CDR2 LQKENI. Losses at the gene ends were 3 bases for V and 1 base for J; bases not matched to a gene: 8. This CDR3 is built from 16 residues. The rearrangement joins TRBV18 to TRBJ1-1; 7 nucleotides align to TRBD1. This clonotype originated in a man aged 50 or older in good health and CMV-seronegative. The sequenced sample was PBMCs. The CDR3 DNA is TGTGCCAGCTCACCTCCTAGGACAGGCGGGAACACTGAAGCTTTCTTT. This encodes CASSPPRTGGNTEAFF.